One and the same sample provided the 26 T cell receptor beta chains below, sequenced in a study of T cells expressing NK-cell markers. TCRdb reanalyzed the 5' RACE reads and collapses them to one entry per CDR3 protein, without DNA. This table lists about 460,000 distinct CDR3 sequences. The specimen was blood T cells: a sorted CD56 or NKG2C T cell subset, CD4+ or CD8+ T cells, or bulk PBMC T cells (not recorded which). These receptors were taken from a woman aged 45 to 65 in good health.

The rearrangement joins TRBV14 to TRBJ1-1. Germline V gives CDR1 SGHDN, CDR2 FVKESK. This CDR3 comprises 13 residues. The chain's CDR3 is CASSFGTAGEAFF.

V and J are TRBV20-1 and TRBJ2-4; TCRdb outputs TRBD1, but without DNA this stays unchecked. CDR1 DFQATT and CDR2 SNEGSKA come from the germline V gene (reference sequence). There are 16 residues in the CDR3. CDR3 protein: CSARDLGRGGKNIQYF.

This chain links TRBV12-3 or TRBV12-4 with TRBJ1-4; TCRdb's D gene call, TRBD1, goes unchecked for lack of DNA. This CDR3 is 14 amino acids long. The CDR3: CASRRTGGEEKLFF.

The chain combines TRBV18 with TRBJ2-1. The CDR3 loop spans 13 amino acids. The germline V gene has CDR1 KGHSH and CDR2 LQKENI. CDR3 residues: CASSPSYYNEQFF.

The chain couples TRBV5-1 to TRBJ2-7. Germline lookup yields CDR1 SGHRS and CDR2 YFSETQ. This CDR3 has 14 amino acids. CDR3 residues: CASSPFGAHYEQYF.

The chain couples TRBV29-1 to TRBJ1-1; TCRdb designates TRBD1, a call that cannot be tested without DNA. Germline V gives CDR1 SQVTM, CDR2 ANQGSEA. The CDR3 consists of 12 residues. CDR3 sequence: CSVTGGYTEAFF.

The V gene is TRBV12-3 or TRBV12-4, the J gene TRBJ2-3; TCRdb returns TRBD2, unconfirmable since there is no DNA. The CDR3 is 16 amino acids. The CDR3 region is CASSAGTSGARVTQYF.

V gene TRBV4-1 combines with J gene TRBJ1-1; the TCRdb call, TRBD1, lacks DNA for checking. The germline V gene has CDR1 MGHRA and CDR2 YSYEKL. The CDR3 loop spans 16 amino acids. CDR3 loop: CASSFPRQGKNTEAFF.

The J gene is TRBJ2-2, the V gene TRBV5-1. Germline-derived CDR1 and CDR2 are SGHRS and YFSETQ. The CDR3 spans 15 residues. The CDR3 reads CASSLQAGVTGELFF.

The CDR3: CASRGIYGYTF. The chain carries TRBV3-1 and TRBJ1-2. Germline CDR1 is LGHDT and CDR2 is YNNKEL (reference sequence). The CDR3 is made up of 11 amino acids.

The CDR3 is CASSSSTSGRAQETQYF. This chain connects TRBV5-1 to TRBJ2-5; the D gene TCRdb calls, TRBD2, cannot be checked with no DNA. Per the germline V gene, CDR1 is SGHRS and CDR2 is YFSETQ. CDR3 size: 17 residues.

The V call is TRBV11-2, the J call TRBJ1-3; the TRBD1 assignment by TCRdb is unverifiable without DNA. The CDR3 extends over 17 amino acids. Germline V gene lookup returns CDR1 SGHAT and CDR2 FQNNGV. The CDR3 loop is CASSPRTGALSGNTIYF.

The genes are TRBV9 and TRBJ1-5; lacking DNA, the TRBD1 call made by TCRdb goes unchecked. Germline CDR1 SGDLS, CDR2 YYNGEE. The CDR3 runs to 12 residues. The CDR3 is CASGRDLQPQHF.

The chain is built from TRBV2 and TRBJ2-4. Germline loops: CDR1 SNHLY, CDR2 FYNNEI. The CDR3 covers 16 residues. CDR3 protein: CASSEEEIGTKNIQYF.

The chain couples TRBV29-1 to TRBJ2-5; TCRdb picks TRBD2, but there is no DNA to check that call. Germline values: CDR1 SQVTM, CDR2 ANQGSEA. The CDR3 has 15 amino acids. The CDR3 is CSVRLAGAIQETQYF.

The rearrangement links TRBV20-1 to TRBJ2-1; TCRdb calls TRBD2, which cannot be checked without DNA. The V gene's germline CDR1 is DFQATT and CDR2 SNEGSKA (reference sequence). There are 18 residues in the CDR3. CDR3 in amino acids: CSAPRGLAGGYSYNEQFF.

The CDR3 here is CASSLVGAGGELFF. The J gene is TRBJ2-2, the V gene TRBV7-8; TCRdb's D gene call, TRBD1, goes unchecked for lack of DNA. The CDR3 covers 14 residues. The V gene's germline CDR1 is SGHVS and CDR2 FQNEAQ.

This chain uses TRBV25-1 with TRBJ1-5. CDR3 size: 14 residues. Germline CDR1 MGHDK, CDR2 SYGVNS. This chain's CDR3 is CASSPAEGIQPQHF. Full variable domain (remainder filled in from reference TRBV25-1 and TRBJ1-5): EADIYQTPRYLVIGTGKKITLECSQTMGHDKMYWYQQDPGMELHLIHYSYGVNSTEKGDLSSESTVSRIRTEHFPLTLESARPSHTSQYLCASSPAEGIQPQHFGDGTRLSIL.

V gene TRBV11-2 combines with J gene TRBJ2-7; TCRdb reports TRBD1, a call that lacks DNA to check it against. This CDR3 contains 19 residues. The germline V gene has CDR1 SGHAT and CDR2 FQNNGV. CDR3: CASSFSGQPWTGGTYEQYF.

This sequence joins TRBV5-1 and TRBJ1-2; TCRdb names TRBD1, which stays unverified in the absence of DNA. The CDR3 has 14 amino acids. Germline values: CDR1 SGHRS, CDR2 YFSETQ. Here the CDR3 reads CASSLDPGGSGYTF.

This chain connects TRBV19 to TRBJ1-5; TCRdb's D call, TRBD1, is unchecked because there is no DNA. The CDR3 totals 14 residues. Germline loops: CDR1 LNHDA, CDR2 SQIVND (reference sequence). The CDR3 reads CASSISGSNQPQHF. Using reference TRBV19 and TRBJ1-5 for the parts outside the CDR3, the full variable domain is DGGITQSPKYLFRKEGQNVTLSCEQNLNHDAMYWYRQDPGQGLRLIYYSQIVNDFQKGDIAEGYSVSREKKESFPLTVTSAQKNPTAFYLCASSISGSNQPQHFGDGTRLSIL.

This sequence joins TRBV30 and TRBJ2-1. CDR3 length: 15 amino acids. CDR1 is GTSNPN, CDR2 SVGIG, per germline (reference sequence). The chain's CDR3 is CAWGFRSSAYNEQFF.

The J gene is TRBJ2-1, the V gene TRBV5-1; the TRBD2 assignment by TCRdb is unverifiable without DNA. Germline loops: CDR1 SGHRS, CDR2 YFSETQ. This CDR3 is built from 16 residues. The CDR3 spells CASSPTGGPVNNEQFF.

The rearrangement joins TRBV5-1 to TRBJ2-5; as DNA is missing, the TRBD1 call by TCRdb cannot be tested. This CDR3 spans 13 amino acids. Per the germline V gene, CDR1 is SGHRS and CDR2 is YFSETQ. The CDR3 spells CASSFQQGETQYF.

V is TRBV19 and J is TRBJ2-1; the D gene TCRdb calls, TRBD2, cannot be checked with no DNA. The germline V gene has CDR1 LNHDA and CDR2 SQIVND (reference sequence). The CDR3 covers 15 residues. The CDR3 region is CASSLPSGRNNEQFF.

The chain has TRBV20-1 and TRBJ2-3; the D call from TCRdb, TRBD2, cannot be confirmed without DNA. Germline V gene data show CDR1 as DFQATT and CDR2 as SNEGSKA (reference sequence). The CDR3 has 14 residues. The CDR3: CSATRTSGVDTQYF.